This T cell receptor (beta chain) emerged from a study of T cell responses to AZD1222 COVID-19 vaccine. Only in-frame clones appear in the TCRdb table, and some are missing; sequencing was by immunoSEQ multiplex PCR. This table holds 150,000 to 200,000 clones, more than 85% found once. Unmatched junction bases numbered 15, after V lost 0 bases and J lost 4 bases. CDR1 PRHDT and CDR2 FYEKMQ come from the germline V gene (reference sequence). CDR3 length: 19 residues. The specimen comprised peripheral blood, sampled 28 days after the second AZD1222 dose. The TCR originated in an adult who received the AZD1222 COVID-19 vaccine. V usage is TRBV13 and J usage is TRBJ2-1, with 7 bases lining up with TRBD2. For the CDR3, the DNA is TGTGCCAGCAGCTTAGGGATTGGGGTTTGGACTAGGCTATACAATGAGCAGTTCTTC. It translates to CASSLGIGVWTRLYNEQFF.